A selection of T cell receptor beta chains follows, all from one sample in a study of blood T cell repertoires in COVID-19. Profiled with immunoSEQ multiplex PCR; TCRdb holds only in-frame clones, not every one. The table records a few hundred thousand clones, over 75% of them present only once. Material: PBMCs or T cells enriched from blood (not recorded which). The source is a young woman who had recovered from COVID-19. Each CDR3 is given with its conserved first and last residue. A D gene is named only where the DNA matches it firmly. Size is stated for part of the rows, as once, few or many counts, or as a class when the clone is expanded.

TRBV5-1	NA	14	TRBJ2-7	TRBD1	TGCGCCAGCCGACGGGACAGCAACTCCTACGAGCAGTACTTC	CASRRDSNSYEQYF
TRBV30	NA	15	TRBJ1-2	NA	TGTGCCTGGAAAAGGATCCTCGGGACATCCGCTGGCTACACCTTC	CAWKRILGTSAGYTF
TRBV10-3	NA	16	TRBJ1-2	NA	TGTGCCATCAGTGAGTCCCGGCCAGGGGAATGGTATGGCTACACCTTC	CAISESRPGEWYGYTF
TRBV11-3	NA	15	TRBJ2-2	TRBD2	TGTGCCAGCAGCCTAGCGGGGGGGATCACCGGGGAGCTGTTTTTT	CASSLAGGITGELFF
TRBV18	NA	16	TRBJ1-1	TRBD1	TGTGCCAGCTCACCACCGGGGACAGGGCGGAACACTGAAGCTTTCTTT	CASSPPGTGRNTEAFF
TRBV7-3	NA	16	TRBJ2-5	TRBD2	TGTGCCAGCAGCTTAATTGGCGGGGGGGCCGCAGAGACCCAGTACTTC	CASSLIGGGAAETQYF
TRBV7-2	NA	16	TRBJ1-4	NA	TGTGCCAGCAGCTTATTCGGCGGTGCCAATAATGAAAAACTGTTTTTT	CASSLFGGANNEKLFF
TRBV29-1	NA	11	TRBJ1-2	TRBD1	TGCAGCGCCTTGACAGGGGATGGCTACACCTTC	CSALTGDGYTF
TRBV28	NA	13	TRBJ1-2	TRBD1	TGTGCCAGCAGGGAACAGGGGGGGTATGGCTACACCTTC	CASREQGGYGYTF
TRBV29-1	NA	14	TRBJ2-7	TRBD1	TGCAGCGTTGATTCCGGACAGGGTACCGGGGAGCAGTACTTC	CSVDSGQGTGEQYF
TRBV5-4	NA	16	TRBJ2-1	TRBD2	TGTGCCAGCAGCTTGGTTGGCGGGGGTTCCTACAATGAGCAGTTCTTC	CASSLVGGGSYNEQFF
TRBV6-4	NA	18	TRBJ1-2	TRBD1	TGTGCCAGCAGTGAGGTTGGTGAGACAGGGAGTAACTACTATGGCTACACCTTC	CASSEVGETGSNYYGYTF
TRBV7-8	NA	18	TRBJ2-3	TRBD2	TGTGCCAGCAGCACACTAGCGGGGGGGCCTAGATTCACAGATACGCAGTATTTT	CASSTLAGGPRFTDTQYF
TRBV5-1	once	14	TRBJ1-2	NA	TGCGCCAGCAGCTTGGATACGGAGGTTAAGGGCTACACCTTC	CASSLDTEVKGYTF
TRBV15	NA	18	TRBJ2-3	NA	TGTGCCACCAGCAGAGATCACCCCCGGAGGGTCACCACAGATACGCAGTATTTT	CATSRDHPRRVTTDTQYF
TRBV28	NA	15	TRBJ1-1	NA	TGTGCCAGCACTGGGGGGGGGATTCCGAACACTGAAGCTTTCTTT	CASTGGGIPNTEAFF
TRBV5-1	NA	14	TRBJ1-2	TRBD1	TGCGCCAGCAGCCCGGGACAGGGTAACTATGGCTACACCTTC	CASSPGQGNYGYTF
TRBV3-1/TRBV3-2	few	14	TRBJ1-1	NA	TGTGCCAGCAGCCAACAGATGGGGGCCTTCGGGGCTTTCTTT	CASSQQMGAFGAFF
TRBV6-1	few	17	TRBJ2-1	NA	TGTGCCAGCAGTGAAATTGTTCCAGGATGGCAAAACAATGAGCAGTTCTTC	CASSEIVPGWQNNEQFF
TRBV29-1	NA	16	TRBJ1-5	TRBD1	TGCAGCGTTGTCCCCGGGACAGGGCCTAGCAATCAGCCCCAGCATTTT	CSVVPGTGPSNQPQHF
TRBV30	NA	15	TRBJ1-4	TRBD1	TGTGCCTGGAGTAAACTTGACAGGGACCAGGGAATGGTGTTTTTT	CAWSKLDRDQGMVFF
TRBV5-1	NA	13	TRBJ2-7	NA	TGCGCCAGCAGCTTAGGACAGTCCTACGAGCAGTACTTC	CASSLGQSYEQYF
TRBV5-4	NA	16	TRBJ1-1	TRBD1	TGTGCCAGCAGCACGGGGACAGGGGGCTTAGGCACTGAAGCTTTCTTT	CASSTGTGGLGTEAFF
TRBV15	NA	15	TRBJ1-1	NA	TGTGCCACCAGCAGAGCGCCCGGGGGTGGCACTGAAGCTTTCTTT	CATSRAPGGGTEAFF
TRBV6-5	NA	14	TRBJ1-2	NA	TGTGCCAGCAGTTACTACGGCGGTTCGGGGGGCTACACCTTC	CASSYYGGSGGYTF
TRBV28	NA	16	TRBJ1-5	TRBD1	TGTGCCAGCACACTCCACCAGGGGGTACGTTATCAGCCCCAGCATTTT	CASTLHQGVRYQPQHF
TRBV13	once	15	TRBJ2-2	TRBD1	TGTGCCAGCAGCTGGGACAGCCCATTCACCGGGGAGCTGTTTTTT	CASSWDSPFTGELFF
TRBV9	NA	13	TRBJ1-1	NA	TGTGCCAGCAGCGTAGGGGCTGACACTGAAGCTTTCTTT	CASSVGADTEAFF
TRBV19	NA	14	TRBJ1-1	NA	TGTGCCAGTACTCAGTCCTTATCGAACACTGAAGCTTTCTTT	CASTQSLSNTEAFF
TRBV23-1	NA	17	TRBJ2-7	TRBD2	TGCGCCAGCAGTCCACCACCGGGAGGGGACAAATCCTACGAGCAGTACTTC	CASSPPPGGDKSYEQYF
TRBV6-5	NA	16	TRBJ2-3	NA	TGTGCCAGCAGTTACTCGGGTGGACTCTCGGCAGATACGCAGTATTTT	CASSYSGGLSADTQYF
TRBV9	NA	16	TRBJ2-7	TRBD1	TGTGCCAGCAGCGCCGACCCGGGACAGGGGGCTCACGAGCAGTACTTC	CASSADPGQGAHEQYF
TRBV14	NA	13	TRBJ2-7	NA	TGTGCCAGCAGCCAAGATCTGCAGGACGAGCAGTACTTC	CASSQDLQDEQYF
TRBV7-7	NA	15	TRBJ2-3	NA	TGTGCTAGCAGCTTAGGGACTTCTAACACAGATACGCAGTATTTT	CASSLGTSNTDTQYF
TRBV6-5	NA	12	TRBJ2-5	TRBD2	TGTGCCAGCAGTTTGGCGGGAGTGACCCAGTACTTC	CASSLAGVTQYF
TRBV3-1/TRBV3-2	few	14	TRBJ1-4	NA	TGTGCCAGCAGCTCAAGAGGAACTAATGAAAAACTGTTTTTT	CASSSRGTNEKLFF
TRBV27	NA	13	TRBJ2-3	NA	TGTGCCAGCAGTTTTGCAGGGGTGAATACGCAGTATTTT	CASSFAGVNTQYF
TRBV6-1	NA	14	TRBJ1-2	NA	TGTGCCAGCAGTGAAGCAGAGCTGAACTATGGCTACACCTTC	CASSEAELNYGYTF
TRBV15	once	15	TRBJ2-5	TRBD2	TGTGCCACCAGCAGGAGGAGCGGGGGGCAAGAGACCCAGTACTTC	CATSRRSGGQETQYF
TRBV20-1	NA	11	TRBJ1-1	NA	TGCAGTGCTAGAGCACGGGCTGAAGCTTTCTTT	CSARARAEAFF
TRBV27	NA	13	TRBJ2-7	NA	TGTGCCAGCAGTTTATCGAGGATTTACGAGCAGTACTTC	CASSLSRIYEQYF
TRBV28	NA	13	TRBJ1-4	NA	TGTGCCAGCACGGACAGTGTTGGTGAAAAACTGTTTTTT	CASTDSVGEKLFF